What follows are 17 T cell receptor beta chains derived from one specimen sequenced in a study of OX40 agonist ivuxolimab in advanced cancers. Produced via immunoSEQ multiplex PCR; TCRdb's table is partial and in-frame only. The sample includes approximately 89,000 clones, more than 75% of them seen just once. The material was CD4+ or CD8+ T cells sorted from blood, obtained in a trial of the OX40 agonist ivuxolimab. All receptors derive from an adult with an advanced solid tumor such as melanoma, head and neck, liver or kidney cancer.

V gene TRBV11-2 combines with J gene TRBJ1-5; 8 nucleotides line up with TRBD1. Germline V gene data show CDR1 as SGHAT and CDR2 as FQNNGV. The CDR3 sequence is 13 residues long. With V trimmed by 5 bases and J by 7 bases, 4 bases remained unmatched. CDR3 sequence reads: CASSVGDRQPQHF. Written as DNA, the CDR3 is TGTGCCAGCAGCGTGGGGGACAGGCAGCCCCAGCATTTT.

CDR3 sequence: CASSSDPGRPGNTIYF. CDR3 coding DNA: TGTGCCAGCAGCTCGGATCCGGGACGGCCTGGAAACACCATATATTTT. This rearrangement joins TRBV7-6 to TRBJ1-3; D is possibly TRBD1 (5 bases). CDR3 length equals 16 residues. In germline, CDR1 is SGHVS, CDR2 FNYEAQ. V lost 4 bases and J 2 bases, leaving 15 bases between the germline ends.

The rearrangement joins TRBV5-1 to TRBJ2-7; 8 bases match TRBD1. The CDR3 loop spans 14 amino acids. Germline loops: CDR1 SGHRS, CDR2 YFSETQ. V was pared by 4 bases and J by 0 bases, with 3 bases of the junction left unmatched. The CDR3 sequence is CASSRDRTSYEQYF. The CDR3 nucleotides are TGCGCCAGCAGCCGGGACAGGACCTCCTACGAGCAGTACTTC. Together with reference TRBV5-1 and TRBJ2-7, the CDR3 gives the full variable domain: KAGVTQTPRYLIKTRGQQVTLSCSPISGHRSVSWYQQTPGQGLQFLFEYFSETQRNKGNFPGRFSGRQFSNSRSEMNVSTLELGDSALYLCASSRDRTSYEQYFGPGTRLTVT.

The chain is built from TRBV18 and TRBJ2-7; 11 nucleotides agree with TRBD1. The CDR3 has 15 amino acids. Trimming removed 3 bases from V and 7 bases from J; junction bases left unmatched: 8. Germline CDR1 and CDR2: KGHSH and LQKENI. The CDR3 coding sequence is TGTGCCAGCTCACCCCGGACAGGGGGCCTAGGGGAGCAGTACTTC. Protein: CASSPRTGGLGEQYF. Using reference TRBV18 and TRBJ2-7 for the parts outside the CDR3, the full variable domain is NAGVMQNPRHLVRRRGQEARLRCSPMKGHSHVYWYRQLPEEGLKFMVYLQKENIIDESGMPKERFSAEFPKEGPSILRIQQVVRGDSAAYFCASSPRTGGLGEQYFGPGTRLTVT.

This rearrangement joins TRBV5-6 to TRBJ2-7, with D hard to call. V was shortened by 0 bases and J by 3 bases, with 13 bases between the two germline ends. CDR1 and CDR2 from the germline V gene are SGHDT and YYEEEE. This CDR3 has 15 amino acids. CDR3 residues: CASSLAVGRFYEQYF. Here the CDR3 DNA reads TGTGCCAGCAGCTTGGCAGTTGGCCGATTCTACGAGCAGTACTTC.

V gene TRBV7-2 combines with J gene TRBJ2-7; D may be TRBD2 (6 bases). Per germline, CDR1 SGHTA and CDR2 FQGNSA. Trimming stripped 3 bases from V and 5 bases from J, with 14 bases between. There are 14 residues in the CDR3. CDR3 nucleotides: TGTGCCAGCAGCTTGGCAGGGAGGACTGACGAGCAGTACTTC. Translated: CASSLAGRTDEQYF.

This sequence joins TRBV7-2 and TRBJ2-4, with 9 bases that match TRBD2. The CDR3 is 13 amino acids. After removal of 6 bases from V and 7 bases from J, the junction contained 4 bases not matched to a gene. Germline V gene lookup returns CDR1 SGHTA and CDR2 FQGNSA. The CDR3 coding sequence is TGTGCCAGCAGGGAAGCGGGGGGCAACATTCAGTACTTC. It codes for CASREAGGNIQYF.

This chain links TRBV7-2 with TRBJ2-7, with 8 positions matching TRBD1. CDR1 SGHTA and CDR2 FQGNSA come from the germline V gene. The V gene end was trimmed by 3 bases and the J gene end by 4 bases; junction bases not matched to a gene: 8. The length of the CDR3 is 15 residues. CDR3 sequence (DNA): TGTGCCAGCAGCTTTACAGGGGGTCCGGCTTACGAGCAGTACTTC. This codes for CASSFTGGPAYEQYF.

CDR3 in DNA: TGTGCCAGCAGCTTAGGGGGGGGAACCGGAAACACCATATATTTT. Translated, it gives CASSLGGGTGNTIYF. The chain recombines TRBV7-2 with TRBJ1-3; TRBD1 is a possible D gene (5 bases). V lost 1 base and J 4 bases, leaving 11 bases between the germline ends. Germline V CDR1 and CDR2: SGHTA, FQGNSA. The length of the CDR3 is 15 residues. Together with reference TRBV7-2 and TRBJ1-3, the CDR3 gives the full variable domain: GAGVSQSPSNKVTEKGKDVELRCDPISGHTALYWYRQSLGQGLEFLIYFQGNSAPDKSGLPSDRFSAERTGGSVSTLTIQRTQQEDSAVYLCASSLGGGTGNTIYFGEGSWLTVV.

The V and J genes are TRBV6-5 and TRBJ1-6; TRBD1 is a possible D gene (5 bases). Germline assignment: CDR1 MNHEY and CDR2 SVGAGI. The CDR3 has 16 amino acids. V gave up 0 bases and J gave up 6 bases, with 12 bases separating them. The CDR3 here is CASSYSMGQGNSPLHF. CDR3 nucleotides: TGTGCCAGCAGTTACTCGATGGGGCAGGGTAATTCACCCCTCCACTTT.

V is TRBV30 and J is TRBJ1-2; possible D gene TRBD1, 5 bases. The ends were cut back, 8 bases at V and 2 bases at J, with 18 bases in the middle. The CDR3 length is 14 residues. CDR1 is GTSNPN and CDR2 is SVGIG in the germline V gene (reference sequence). The CDR3 region is CAGGRDYRNYGYTF. CDR3 nucleotides: TGTGCCGGTGGGAGGGACTACCGAAACTATGGCTACACCTTC.

This clone was picked up one time. V gene TRBV5-1 combines with J gene TRBJ2-1, with TRBD1 identical over 7 bases. Germline lookup yields CDR1 SGHRS and CDR2 YFSETQ. Losses at the gene ends were 4 bases for V and 4 bases for J; bases not matched to a gene: 8. The CDR3 is 15 amino acids. CDR3 sequence: CASSETGNYYNEQFF. The DNA of the CDR3 is TGCGCCAGCAGCGAGACAGGGAACTATTACAATGAGCAGTTCTTC. Drawing the rest from reference TRBV5-1 and TRBJ2-1, the complete variable domain is KAGVTQTPRYLIKTRGQQVTLSCSPISGHRSVSWYQQTPGQGLQFLFEYFSETQRNKGNFPGRFSGRQFSNSRSEMNVSTLELGDSALYLCASSETGNYYNEQFFGPGTRLTVL.

This clone has just one count. The CDR3 loop is CTSSESGVAGVIYEQYF. The CDR3 DNA sequence: TGCACCAGCAGCGAAAGCGGGGTAGCGGGCGTAATCTACGAGCAGTACTTC. V gene TRBV1 combines with J gene TRBJ2-7; the tabulated D call, TRBD2, remains unverified against the DNA. TRBV1 is a recognized pseudogene. This CDR3 is 17 amino acids long.

V usage is TRBV4-2 and J usage is TRBJ1-2; D not certain. Germline values: CDR1 LGHNA, CDR2 YNFKEQ. V shed 3 bases and J shed 3 bases, with 14 bases lying between them. This CDR3 has 15 amino acids. CDR3 sequence: CASSQGSALDYGYTF. CDR3 sequence (DNA): TGTGCCAGCAGCCAGGGGTCGGCACTAGACTATGGCTACACCTTC.

The chain uses TRBV27 and TRBJ2-7; tentative D call: TRBD2 (5 bases). V gave up 4 bases and J gave up 0 bases, with 13 bases separating them. The CDR3 totals 15 residues. CDR1 is MNHEY, CDR2 SMNVEV, per germline (reference sequence). The CDR3 region is CASSSAWTFSYEQYF. The CDR3 DNA sequence: TGTGCCAGCAGTTCTGCGTGGACTTTCTCCTACGAGCAGTACTTC.

The chain carries TRBV5-6 and TRBJ1-5; D is perhaps TRBD1 (6 bases). The V and J ends lost 2 bases and 6 bases respectively, with 18 bases between them. The CDR3 runs 16 residues. Germline lookup yields CDR1 SGHDT and CDR2 YYEEEE. CDR3 region: CASSFPPGAPSQPQHF. The CDR3 DNA sequence: TGTGCCAGCAGCTTCCCACCGGGGGCCCCATCTCAGCCCCAGCATTTT.

The chain recombines TRBV4-3 with TRBJ1-2; D is unresolved. The CDR3 spans 14 residues. Trimming took off 1 base at V and 4 bases at J, with 10 bases between the two ends. The germline gives CDR1 LGHNA, CDR2 YSLEER. CDR3 in amino acids: CASSQGWEGYGYTF. The CDR3 DNA is TGCGCCAGCAGCCAAGGGTGGGAGGGCTATGGCTACACCTTC.